The 15 T cell receptor beta chains reported below all come from one sample, sequenced in a study of radiation and T cells in renal cell carcinoma. The method was immunoSEQ multiplex PCR; TCRdb's version includes in-frame clones alone and lacks a portion of them. The sample holds about 10,000 clones, over 50% seen once. Regarding treatment: treatment-naive control, cytoreductive nephrectomy. Sequencing was performed on tumor tissue, taken from a patient whose treatment was nephrectomy without radiotherapy. These receptors were collected from a middle-aged man with renal cell carcinoma.

The CDR3 loop is CASSIWLAGGGDNEQFF. DNA of the CDR3: TGTGCCAGTAGTATCTGGCTAGCGGGAGGTGGGGACAATGAGCAGTTCTTC. The chain is built from TRBV19 and TRBJ2-1; 11 nucleotides align to TRBD2. V dropped 3 bases and J dropped 5; count of bases not matched to a gene: 9. Germline assignment: CDR1 LNHDA and CDR2 SQIVND (reference sequence). The CDR3 runs 17 residues.

The V call is TRBV7-3, the J call TRBJ1-2; TRBD1 matches at 7 bases. The J segment lost 5 bases and the V segment lost 3 bases, leaving 3 bases of the junction unmatched. This CDR3 spans 13 amino acids. Germline V lookup: CDR1 SGHTA, CDR2 FQGTGA. CDR3 amino acids: CASSLTGQYGYTF. DNA for the CDR3: TGTGCCAGCAGCTTGACAGGGCAGTATGGCTACACCTTC.

CDR3 sequence: CASSLVFGGMNTEAFF. The CDR3 DNA reads TGTGCCAGCAGCTTAGTCTTCGGAGGGATGAACACTGAAGCTTTCTTT. The chain links TRBV7-4 to TRBJ1-1, with D unresolved. The V and J ends lost 1 base and 0 bases respectively, with 12 bases between them. In germline, CDR1 is SGHVT, CDR2 SQSDAQ. The CDR3 covers 16 residues.

This clone has a handful of counts. The chain couples TRBV5-1 to TRBJ1-3; D remains ambiguous. In germline, CDR1 is SGHRS, CDR2 YFSETQ. The CDR3 consists of 14 residues. Trimming stripped 7 bases from V and 0 bases from J, with 11 bases between. In DNA form, the CDR3 reads TGCGCCAGCCGGGAACTGAGCTCTGGAAACACCATATATTTT. Amino acid sequence: CASRELSSGNTIYF. The full variable domain, with the rest looked up from reference TRBV5-1 and TRBJ1-3, is KAGVTQTPRYLIKTRGQQVTLSCSPISGHRSVSWYQQTPGQGLQFLFEYFSETQRNKGNFPGRFSGRQFSNSRSEMNVSTLELGDSALYLCASRELSSGNTIYFGEGSWLTVV.

The V call is TRBV9, the J call TRBJ2-7; D possibly uses TRBD1 or TRBD2 (6 bases each). The CDR3 has 17 amino acids. Germline assignment: CDR1 SGDLS and CDR2 YYNGEE. V lost 3 bases, J lost 5 bases, and 24 bases lay in between. CDR3 nucleotides: TGTGCCAGCAGCGAGGGGACACGGGGGCAACTCAAGGACGAGCAGTACTTC. It codes for CASSEGTRGQLKDEQYF.

The gene calls are TRBV18 and TRBJ2-2, with a possible D match to TRBD2 (5 bases). The CDR3 extends over 15 amino acids. The V and J ends lost 6 bases and 1 base respectively, with 12 bases between them. In germline, CDR1 is KGHSH, CDR2 LQKENI. The chain's CDR3 is CASSPGNVNTGELFF. Written as DNA, the CDR3 is TGTGCCAGCTCGCCCGGGAATGTGAACACCGGGGAGCTGTTTTTT.

This sequence joins TRBV19 and TRBJ2-1; D is perhaps TRBD2 (7 bases). Deletions cut 5 bases from V and 6 bases from J, with 32 bases between. The CDR3 runs 20 residues. From germline, CDR1 is LNHDA and CDR2 SQIVND (reference sequence). CDR3 DNA: TGTGCCAGTAGTCCGCGTGCAGGCGCTAGCGGAAAACTACAGGGCAATGAGCAGTTCTTC. Translated, it gives CASSPRAGASGKLQGNEQFF.

The V call is TRBV11-2, the J call TRBJ1-1; D unresolved. Germline CDR1 SGHAT, CDR2 FQNNGV. The length of the CDR3 is 16 residues. Trimming took 4 bases from V and 0 from J, leaving 15 bases between them. CDR3 in DNA: TGTGCCAGCAGCTCCAGGACCATGAGCTTGAACACTGAAGCTTTCTTT. Translating gives CASSSRTMSLNTEAFF.

This chain joins TRBV15 and TRBJ2-1; 12 nucleotides align to TRBD1. CDR3 length equals 15 residues. Unmatched junction bases numbered 3, after V lost 0 bases and J lost 9 bases. Germline CDR1 is LNHNV and CDR2 is YYDKDF (reference sequence). The CDR3 coding sequence is TGTGCCACCAGCAGAGAAGGGACAGGGGGCCGTGAGCAGTTCTTC. Encoded protein: CATSREGTGGREQFF.

V usage is TRBV27 and J usage is TRBJ1-2; 7 nucleotides match TRBD1. This CDR3 comprises 14 residues. The germline V gene encodes CDR1 MNHEY and CDR2 SMNVEV (reference sequence). With V trimmed by 8 bases and J by 4 bases, 10 bases remained unmatched. The DNA of the CDR3 is TGTGCCAGCTCGGATAGGGGGCGCGGCTATGGCTACACCTTC. Its protein is CASSDRGRGYGYTF.

This clone was seen only a few times. V is TRBV2 and J is TRBJ1-1; 9 positions agree with TRBD1. V was clipped by 7 bases and J by 10 bases; unmatched bases: 16. This CDR3 has 15 amino acids. The germline V gene has CDR1 SNHLY and CDR2 FYNNEI. In DNA form, the CDR3 reads TGTGCCAGCAACGTAGCCGGGACAGGGATTGAGGTAGCTTTCTTT. This encodes CASNVAGTGIEVAFF.

This chain joins TRBV6-1 and TRBJ2-7; perhaps D is TRBD1 or TRBD2 (5 bases each). CDR1 and CDR2 from the germline V gene are MNHNS and SASEGT. Trimming shortened V by 3 bases and J by 11 bases, and 20 bases separated the two germline ends. CDR3 length: 14 amino acids. CDR3 sequence: CASSELRDPQEKYF. The CDR3 coding sequence is TGTGCCAGCAGTGAGTTGAGGGACCCCCAGGAAAAGTACTTC.

The chain combines TRBV2 with TRBJ2-1; 7 nucleotides line up with TRBD1. J was trimmed by 6 bases and V by 6 bases; bases with no gene match: 8. From germline, CDR1 is SNHLY and CDR2 FYNNEI. The CDR3 has 14 amino acids. In nucleotides, the CDR3 is TGTGCCAGCAGGGGGTGGACAGGAATCAATGAGCAGTTCTTC. Protein sequence: CASRGWTGINEQFF.

The CDR3: CASSFQGDREKLFF. The CDR3 DNA reads as TGTGCCAGCAGTTTTCAGGGAGACCGTGAAAAACTGTTTTTT. This chain connects TRBV27 to TRBJ1-4; TRBD1 is a possible D gene (5 bases). The CDR3 spans 14 residues. The V gene's germline CDR1 is MNHEY and CDR2 SMNVEV (reference sequence). V shed 3 bases and J shed 7 bases, with 12 bases lying between them.

This sequence joins TRBV7-2 and TRBJ2-1; maybe TRBD2 (5 bases). Between the trimmed V and J ends, which lost 4 bases and 4 bases, there was a span of 17 bases. The CDR3 runs to 16 residues. The germline V gene has CDR1 SGHTA and CDR2 FQGNSA. The DNA of the CDR3 is TGTGCCAGCAGCTCCTATCCCAGCGGAGTGTACAATGAGCAGTTCTTC. This translates into CASSSYPSGVYNEQFF. The complete variable domain, with remaining parts taken from reference TRBV7-2 and TRBJ2-1, reads GAGVSQSPSNKVTEKGKDVELRCDPISGHTALYWYRQSLGQGLEFLIYFQGNSAPDKSGLPSDRFSAERTGGSVSTLTIQRTQQEDSAVYLCASSSYPSGVYNEQFFGPGTRLTVL.